The 25 T cell receptor beta chains below were found in one sample sequenced in a study of cytotoxic CD8 clonotypes in ibrutinib-treated CLL. Clones were read by immunoSEQ multiplex PCR, and TCRdb kept only the in-frame ones, dropping some. The repertoire has approximately 84,000 clones, just over 85% of them found once; the top ten carry under 7%. Here the sequenced sample was PBMCs, taken before ibrutinib treatment. Receptors originate from a human donor with chronic lymphocytic leukemia.

This chain connects TRBV5-1 to TRBJ1-1; D may be TRBD1 (5 bases). In germline, CDR1 is SGHRS, CDR2 YFSETQ. V was shortened by 3 bases and J by 1 base, with 10 bases between the two germline ends. This CDR3 has 14 residues. The CDR3 here is CASSSRGSNTEAFF. DNA for the CDR3: TGCGCCAGCAGCTCCCGGGGCTCGAACACTGAAGCTTTCTTT.

The chain is built from TRBV4-1 and TRBJ1-5; maybe TRBD1 (5 bases). Germline assignment: CDR1 MGHRA and CDR2 YSYEKL. CDR3 length: 16 residues. Trimming took 0 bases from V and 4 from J, leaving 13 bases between them. DNA of the CDR3: TGCGCCAGCAGCCAAGATACACAGGTCTTTAATCAGCCCCAGCATTTT. It codes for CASSQDTQVFNQPQHF.

The V and J genes are TRBV6-5 and TRBJ1-1; D is possibly TRBD1 (6 bases). CDR3 size: 15 residues. Deletions cut 0 bases from V and 1 base from J, with 9 bases between. The germline V gene has CDR1 MNHEY and CDR2 SVGAGI. In nucleotides, the CDR3 is TGTGCCAGCAGTTACTCGAAAGGGGGGAACACTGAAGCTTTCTTT. Translating gives CASSYSKGGNTEAFF.

Only a few counts were recorded for this clone. The gene calls are TRBV13 and TRBJ2-7; D gene ambiguous. With 3 bases removed from V and 0 bases from J, the gap between germline ends came to 6 bases. The CDR3 covers 13 residues. Germline CDR1 is PRHDT and CDR2 is FYEKMQ (reference sequence). Here the CDR3 reads CASSLGLSYEQYF. The CDR3 region has the DNA TGTGCCAGCAGCTTGGGTCTCTCCTACGAGCAGTACTTC.

The gene calls are TRBV5-1 and TRBJ1-2; 10 positions match TRBD1. Germline V gene lookup returns CDR1 SGHRS and CDR2 YFSETQ. The CDR3 has 14 residues. The J segment lost 4 bases and the V segment lost 3 bases, leaving 3 bases of the junction unmatched. The CDR3 region has the DNA TGCGCCAGCAGCTCGGGACAGGGGTCCTATGGCTACACCTTC. The encoded protein is CASSSGQGSYGYTF. Based on the CDR3 plus reference TRBV5-1 and TRBJ1-2, the full variable domain is KAGVTQTPRYLIKTRGQQVTLSCSPISGHRSVSWYQQTPGQGLQFLFEYFSETQRNKGNFPGRFSGRQFSNSRSEMNVSTLELGDSALYLCASSSGQGSYGYTFGSGTRLTVV.

CDR3 loop: CASSIQGGTTGELFF. The CDR3 DNA sequence: TGTGCCAGTAGTATCCAGGGGGGGACCACCGGGGAGCTGTTTTTT. The J gene is TRBJ2-2, the V gene TRBV19; D might be TRBD1 or TRBD2, each matching 7 bases. The CDR3 is 15 amino acids. Germline CDR1 LNHDA, CDR2 SQIVND (reference sequence). Trimming left V 3 bases short and J 4 bases short, with 12 bases between.

This chain uses TRBV19 with TRBJ2-1; 10 nucleotides match TRBD2. CDR1 and CDR2 from the germline V gene are LNHDA and SQIVND (reference sequence). The CDR3 covers 15 residues. The V gene end was trimmed by 3 bases and the J gene end by 6 bases; junction bases not matched to a gene: 5. The DNA for the CDR3 is TGTGCCAGTAGTATGATAGCGGGAGGTCGCAATGAGCAGTTCTTC. This codes for CASSMIAGGRNEQFF.

This clone was seen a single time. The rearrangement links TRBV2 to TRBJ1-5; no reliable D call. The germline V gene encodes CDR1 SNHLY and CDR2 FYNNEI. CDR3 length equals 15 residues. The germline V and J ends were trimmed by 8 bases and 3 bases, with 17 bases remaining between them. This CDR3 reads CASADHGTPNQPQHF. In DNA form, the CDR3 reads TGTGCCAGCGCAGACCATGGCACCCCCAATCAGCCCCAGCATTTT.

This rearrangement joins TRBV10-3 to TRBJ2-7; TRBD1 matches at 9 bases. This CDR3 region has 14 residues. Germline CDR1 ENHRY, CDR2 SYGVKD. V lost 2 bases, J lost 5 bases, and 4 bases stayed unmatched. In nucleotides, the CDR3 is TGTGCCATCAGTGAGGGACAGGGGTCCGACGAGCAGTACTTC. Protein: CAISEGQGSDEQYF.

This chain connects TRBV10-3 to TRBJ2-7; 8 positions agree with TRBD2. CDR1 and CDR2 (germline): ENHRY, SYGVKD. Trimming at V came to 2 bases and at J to 5 bases, leaving 5 bases not matched to a gene. The CDR3 is 14 residues long. The DNA of the CDR3 is TGTGCCATCAGTGAGCTGCCGGGACTAGACGAGCAGTACTTC. Its translation is CAISELPGLDEQYF.

A single count supports this clone. The V and J genes are TRBV5-6 and TRBJ2-7; 8 bases match TRBD2. This CDR3 comprises 16 residues. The trim removed 1 base at V and 3 bases at J, leaving 9 bases unmatched. Germline CDR1 is SGHDT and CDR2 is YYEEEE. The CDR3 is CASSLLASGPLYEQYF. The DNA of the CDR3 is TGTGCCAGCAGCTTGCTGGCTAGCGGGCCCCTCTACGAGCAGTACTTC.

V gene TRBV10-2 combines with J gene TRBJ1-3, with 7 bases lining up with TRBD1. V gave up 6 bases and J gave up 1 base; unmatched junction bases: 3. Germline lookup yields CDR1 WSHSY and CDR2 SAAADI. CDR3 length: 14 amino acids. DNA for the CDR3: TGCGCCAGCAGAGAACAGGGGTCTGGAAACACCATATATTTT. Protein: CASREQGSGNTIYF.

This clone occurred once. The chain combines TRBV6-1 with TRBJ2-1; possible D gene TRBD1, 6 bases. Germline assignment: CDR1 MNHNS and CDR2 SASEGT. V was shortened by 6 bases and J by 7 bases, with 10 bases between the two germline ends. There are 12 residues in the CDR3. The CDR3 DNA is TGTGCCAGCAGCCAGCAGGGGAATGAGCAGTTCTTC. Amino acids: CASSQQGNEQFF.

The V call is TRBV5-1, the J call TRBJ2-2, with TRBD2 matching over 7 bases. Losses at the gene ends were 6 bases for V and 1 base for J; bases not matched to a gene: 6. Germline V lookup: CDR1 SGHRS, CDR2 YFSETQ. This CDR3 has 15 residues. CDR3 region: CASTAQRENTGELFF. In DNA form, the CDR3 reads TGCGCCAGCACTGCCCAGCGGGAGAACACCGGGGAGCTGTTTTTT.

The chain recombines TRBV7-6 with TRBJ2-7, with a tentative D call TRBD1 (6 bases). In germline, CDR1 is SGHVS, CDR2 FNYEAQ. V gave up 0 bases and J gave up 0 bases, with 21 bases separating them. This CDR3 contains 19 residues. The CDR3 sequence is CASSLAKGDSPVSSYEQYF. The CDR3 DNA sequence: TGTGCCAGCAGCTTAGCGAAGGGGGATTCCCCCGTTAGCTCCTACGAGCAGTACTTC.

V gene TRBV19 combines with J gene TRBJ2-7, with 8 bases lining up with TRBD2. This CDR3 is 15 amino acids long. CDR1 is LNHDA, CDR2 SQIVND, per germline (reference sequence). The ends lost 1 base at V and 3 bases at J; junction bases unmatched: 5. CDR3 loop: CASSIAGLVIYEQYF. Here the CDR3 DNA reads TGTGCCAGTAGTATAGCGGGACTAGTTATCTACGAGCAGTACTTC. Variable domain in full (rest from reference TRBV19 and TRBJ2-7): DGGITQSPKYLFRKEGQNVTLSCEQNLNHDAMYWYRQDPGQGLRLIYYSQIVNDFQKGDIAEGYSVSREKKESFPLTVTSAQKNPTAFYLCASSIAGLVIYEQYFGPGTRLTVT.

This clone was recorded at least ten times. J is TRBJ1-2 and V is TRBV4-1, with 7 bases matching TRBD1. This CDR3 has 17 amino acids. Germline CDR1 MGHRA, CDR2 YSYEKL. V shed 4 bases, J shed 1 base, and the junction held 12 bases outside the gene matches. CDR3 protein: CASSLPPGQVNNYGYTF. CDR3 in DNA: TGCGCCAGCAGCCTCCCCCCTGGACAGGTGAATAACTATGGCTACACCTTC.

V is TRBV29-1 and J is TRBJ2-4; D gene ambiguous. Germline assignment: CDR1 SQVTM and CDR2 ANQGSEA. CDR3 size: 12 residues. V was clipped by 8 bases and J by 8 bases, with 16 bases between them. The CDR3 bases are TGCAGCCCCGACCGGCGGTGGGACATTCAGTACTTC. This codes for CSPDRRWDIQYF.

Details on this clone: Being one base from a much bigger clone, this may be a read error. This sequence joins TRBV5-4 and TRBJ2-3; TRBD1 might be the D (6 bases). The CDR3 covers 15 residues. V dropped 0 bases and J dropped 1 base, with 9 bases sitting between them. From germline, CDR1 is SGHNT and CDR2 YYREEE (reference sequence). The CDR3 here is CASSLGAGGTDTQYF. In nucleotides, the CDR3 is TGTGCCAGCAGCTTGGGGGCAGGGGGCACAGATACGCAGTATTTT.

The chain is built from TRBV28 and TRBJ2-3, with 12 bases that match TRBD2. Germline CDR1 MDHEN, CDR2 SYDVKM. CDR3 size: 17 residues. V lost 5 bases to trimming and J lost 4 bases; unmatched junction nucleotides: 10. Written as DNA, the CDR3 is TGTGCCAGCAGTCTAAGGACTAGCGGGAATGTGGCAGATACGCAGTATTTT. It codes for CASSLRTSGNVADTQYF.

This clone occurred once. This chain connects TRBV11-3 to TRBJ2-7, with a weak D call TRBD2 (5 bases). Trimming left V 5 bases short and J 6 bases short, with 14 bases between. This CDR3 is built from 13 residues. Germline V CDR1 and CDR2: SGHNT, YENEEA. CDR3 loop: CASSPYRGPEQYF. Written as DNA, the CDR3 is TGTGCCAGCAGCCCTTACCGAGGGCCCGAGCAGTACTTC. Supplemented by reference TRBV11-3 and TRBJ2-7, the full variable domain reads EAGVVQSPRYKIIEKKQPVAFWCNPISGHNTLYWYLQNLGQGPELLIRYENEEAVDDSQLPKDRFSAERLKGVDSTLKIQPAELGDSAVYLCASSPYRGPEQYFGPGTRLTVT.

In regard to this clone: Germline is not matched at one junction end, which may reflect a read error. The J gene is TRBJ2-7, the V gene TRBV5-1; a weak D match, TRBD1 (6 bases). From germline, CDR1 is SGHRS and CDR2 YFSETQ. This CDR3 is built from 15 residues. Here the CDR3 DNA reads TGCGCCAGCAGCTTGGGGGGGACACTCTCCCACGAGCAGTACTTC. Its translation is CASSLGGTLSHEQYF.

This clone has just one count. The V gene is TRBV27, the J gene TRBJ2-7; 8 positions agree with TRBD2. The CDR3 consists of 15 residues. Trimming removed 0 bases from V and 6 bases from J; junction bases left unmatched: 7. Germline assignment: CDR1 MNHEY and CDR2 SMNVEV (reference sequence). CDR3 region: CASSLSLAASSEQYF. For the CDR3, the DNA is TGTGCCAGCAGTTTATCACTAGCGGCAAGCTCCGAGCAGTACTTC.

The chain links TRBV4-3 to TRBJ2-7; tentatively, D is TRBD2 (5 bases). Germline CDR1 and CDR2: LGHNA and YSLEER. This CDR3 is built from 14 residues. Trimming took 4 bases from V and 5 from J, leaving 15 bases between them. CDR3 in DNA: TGCGCCAGCAGCCCCTTGAGGGTTTCCCACGAGCAGTACTTC. Protein product: CASSPLRVSHEQYF.

This chain links TRBV2 with TRBJ2-3, with 11 bases that match TRBD2. This CDR3 has 15 residues. From germline, CDR1 is SNHLY and CDR2 FYNNEI. V lost 1 base and J lost 6; bases outside the gene matches: 3. CDR3: CASSEGGTSGDTQYF. The CDR3 DNA reads TGTGCCAGCAGTGAAGGGGGGACTAGCGGTGATACGCAGTATTTT.